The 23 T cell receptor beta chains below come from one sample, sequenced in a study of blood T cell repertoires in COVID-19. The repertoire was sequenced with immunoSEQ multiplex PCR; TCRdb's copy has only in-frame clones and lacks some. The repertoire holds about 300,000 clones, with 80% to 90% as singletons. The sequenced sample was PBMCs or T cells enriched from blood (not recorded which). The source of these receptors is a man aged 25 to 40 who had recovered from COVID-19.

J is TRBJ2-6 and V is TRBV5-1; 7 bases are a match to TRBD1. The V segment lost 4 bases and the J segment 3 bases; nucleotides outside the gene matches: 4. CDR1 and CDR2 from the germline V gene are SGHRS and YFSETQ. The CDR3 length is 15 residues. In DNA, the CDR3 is TGCGCCAGCAGCCGCACAGGGGATGGGGCCAACGTCCTGACTTTC. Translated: CASSRTGDGANVLTF.

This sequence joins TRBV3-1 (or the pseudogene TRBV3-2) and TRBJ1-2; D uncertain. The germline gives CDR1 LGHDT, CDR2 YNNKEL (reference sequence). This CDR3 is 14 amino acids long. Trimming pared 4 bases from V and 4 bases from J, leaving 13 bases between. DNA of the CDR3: TGTGCCAGCAGCCCCGGGGTTTCGAGCTATGGCTACACCTTC. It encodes CASSPGVSSYGYTF.

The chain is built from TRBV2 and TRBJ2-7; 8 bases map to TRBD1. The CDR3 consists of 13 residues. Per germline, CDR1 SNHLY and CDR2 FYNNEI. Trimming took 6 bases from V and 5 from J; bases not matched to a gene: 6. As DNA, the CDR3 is TGTGCCAGCAGCGAGACAGGGGCCCACGAGCAGTACTTC. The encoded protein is CASSETGAHEQYF.

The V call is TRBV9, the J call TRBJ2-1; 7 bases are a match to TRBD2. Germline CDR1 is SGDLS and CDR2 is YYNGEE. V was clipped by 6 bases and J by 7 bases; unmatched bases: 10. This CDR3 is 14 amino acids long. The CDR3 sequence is CASTLGSGGNEQFF. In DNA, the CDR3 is TGTGCCAGCACCCTAGGGTCCGGGGGGAATGAGCAGTTCTTC.

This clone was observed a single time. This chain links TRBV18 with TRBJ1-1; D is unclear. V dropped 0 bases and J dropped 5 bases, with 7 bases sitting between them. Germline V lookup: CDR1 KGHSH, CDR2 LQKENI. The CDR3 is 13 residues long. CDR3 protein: CASSPPSGTEAFF. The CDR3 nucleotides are TGTGCCAGCTCACCACCGTCCGGGACTGAAGCTTTCTTT.

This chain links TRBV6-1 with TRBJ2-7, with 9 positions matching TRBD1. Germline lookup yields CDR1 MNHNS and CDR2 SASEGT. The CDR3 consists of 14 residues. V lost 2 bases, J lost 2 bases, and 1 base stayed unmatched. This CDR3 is CASSEWTGAYEQYF. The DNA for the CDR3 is TGTGCCAGCAGTGAATGGACAGGGGCCTACGAGCAGTACTTC.

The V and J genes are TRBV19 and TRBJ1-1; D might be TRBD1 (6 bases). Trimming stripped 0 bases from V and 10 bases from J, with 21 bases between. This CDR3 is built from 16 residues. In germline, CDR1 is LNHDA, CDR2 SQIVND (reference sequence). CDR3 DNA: TGTGCCAGTAGTATAGATAAAGTTCAAGGGGGAATCGCAGCTTTCTTT. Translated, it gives CASSIDKVQGGIAAFF.

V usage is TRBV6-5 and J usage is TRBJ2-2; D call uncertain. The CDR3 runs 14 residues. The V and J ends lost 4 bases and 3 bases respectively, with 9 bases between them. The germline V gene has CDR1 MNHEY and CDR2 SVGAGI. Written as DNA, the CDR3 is TGTGCCAGCAGTTTAATACATGACACCGGGGAGCTGTTTTTT. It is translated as CASSLIHDTGELFF.

CDR3 residues: CASSVGGGGQPQHF. CDR3 nucleotides: TGTGCCAGCAGTGTGGGAGGGGGGGGTCAGCCCCAGCATTTT. This chain joins TRBV2 and TRBJ1-5; TRBD1 is a possible D gene (6 bases). V lost 4 bases, J lost 6 bases, and 13 bases lay in between. The germline V gene has CDR1 SNHLY and CDR2 FYNNEI. The CDR3 sequence is 14 residues long.

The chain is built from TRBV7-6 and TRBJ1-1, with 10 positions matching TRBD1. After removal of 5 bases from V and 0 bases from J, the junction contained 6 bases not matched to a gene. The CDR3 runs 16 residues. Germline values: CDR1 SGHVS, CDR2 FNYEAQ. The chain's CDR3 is CASSQDRGDMNTEAFF. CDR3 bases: TGTGCCAGCAGCCAGGACAGGGGGGACATGAACACTGAAGCTTTCTTT. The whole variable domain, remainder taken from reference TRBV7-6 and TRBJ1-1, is GAGVSQSPRYKVTKRGQDVALRCDPISGHVSLYWYRQALGQGPEFLTYFNYEAQQDKSGLPNDRFSAERPEGSISTLTIQRTEQRDSAMYRCASSQDRGDMNTEAFFGQGTRLTVV.

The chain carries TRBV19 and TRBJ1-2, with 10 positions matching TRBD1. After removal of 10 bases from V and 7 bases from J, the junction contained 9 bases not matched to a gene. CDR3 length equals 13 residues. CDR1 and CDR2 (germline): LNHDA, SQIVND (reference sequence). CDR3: CATEPGTGVGYTF. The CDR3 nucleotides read TGTGCCACCGAACCCGGGACAGGGGTTGGCTACACCTTC.

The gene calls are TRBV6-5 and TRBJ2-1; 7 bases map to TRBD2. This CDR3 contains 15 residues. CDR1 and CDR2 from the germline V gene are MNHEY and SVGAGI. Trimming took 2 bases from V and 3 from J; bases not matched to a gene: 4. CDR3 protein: CASSYGGVSYNEQFF. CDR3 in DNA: TGTGCCAGCAGTTACGGGGGGGTCAGCTACAATGAGCAGTTCTTC.

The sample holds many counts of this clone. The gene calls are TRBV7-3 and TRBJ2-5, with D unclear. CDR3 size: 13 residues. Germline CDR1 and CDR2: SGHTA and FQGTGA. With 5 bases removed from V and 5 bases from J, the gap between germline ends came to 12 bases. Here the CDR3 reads CASSRSNGETQYF. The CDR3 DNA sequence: TGTGCCAGCAGCCGCAGTAACGGGGAGACCCAGTACTTC.

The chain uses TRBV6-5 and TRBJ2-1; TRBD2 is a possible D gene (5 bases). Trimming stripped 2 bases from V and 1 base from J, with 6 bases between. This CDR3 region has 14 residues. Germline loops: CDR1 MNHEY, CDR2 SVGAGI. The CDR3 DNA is TGTGCCAGCAGTTACCCGGGGTCCTACAATGAGCAGTTCTTC. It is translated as CASSYPGSYNEQFF.

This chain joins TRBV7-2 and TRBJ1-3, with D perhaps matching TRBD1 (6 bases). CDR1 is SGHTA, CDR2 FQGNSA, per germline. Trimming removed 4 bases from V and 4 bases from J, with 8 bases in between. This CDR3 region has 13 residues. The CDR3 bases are TGTGCCAGCAGCTCAGGACAGGGAAACACCATATATTTT. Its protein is CASSSGQGNTIYF.

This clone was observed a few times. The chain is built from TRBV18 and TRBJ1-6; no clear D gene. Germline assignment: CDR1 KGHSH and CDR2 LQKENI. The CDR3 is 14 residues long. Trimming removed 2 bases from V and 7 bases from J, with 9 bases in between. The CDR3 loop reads CASSPGPGNSPLHF. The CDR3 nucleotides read TGTGCCAGCTCACCAGGGCCGGGGAATTCACCCCTCCACTTT.

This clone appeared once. CDR3 region: CAIRGGTGISTDTQYF. The CDR3 DNA reads TGTGCCATCAGAGGCGGGACAGGGATTAGCACAGATACGCAGTATTTT. The chain has TRBV10-3 and TRBJ2-3; 9 nucleotides match TRBD1. Unmatched junction bases numbered 7, after V lost 6 bases and J lost 0 bases. This CDR3 comprises 16 residues. The germline CDR1 and CDR2 sequences are ENHRY and SYGVKD.

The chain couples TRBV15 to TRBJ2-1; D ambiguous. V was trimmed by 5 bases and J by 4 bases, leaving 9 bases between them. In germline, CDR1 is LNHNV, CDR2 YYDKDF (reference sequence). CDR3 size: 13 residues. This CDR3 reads CATSPVEYNEQFF. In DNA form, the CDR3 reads TGTGCCACCAGCCCCGTCGAGTACAATGAGCAGTTCTTC.

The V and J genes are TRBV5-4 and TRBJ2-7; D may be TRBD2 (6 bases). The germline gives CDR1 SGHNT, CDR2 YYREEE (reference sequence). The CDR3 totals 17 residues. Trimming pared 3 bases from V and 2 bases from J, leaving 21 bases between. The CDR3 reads CASSSNGRAGRPYEQYF. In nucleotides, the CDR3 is TGTGCCAGCAGCTCCAACGGGCGAGCGGGCAGACCCTACGAGCAGTACTTC.

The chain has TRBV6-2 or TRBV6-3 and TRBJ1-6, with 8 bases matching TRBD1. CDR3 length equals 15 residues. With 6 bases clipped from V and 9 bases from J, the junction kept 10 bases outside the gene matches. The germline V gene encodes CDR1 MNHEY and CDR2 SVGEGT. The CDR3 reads CASSPRTGRSSPLHF. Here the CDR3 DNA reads TGTGCCAGCAGCCCGCGGACAGGGAGGAGTTCACCCCTCCACTTT.

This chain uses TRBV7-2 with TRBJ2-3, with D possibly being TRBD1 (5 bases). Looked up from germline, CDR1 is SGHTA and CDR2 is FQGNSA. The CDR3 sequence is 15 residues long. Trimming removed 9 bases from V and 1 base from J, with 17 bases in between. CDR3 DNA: TGTGCCAGTGCTAGGGGCCTTAGGGGCACAGATACGCAGTATTTT. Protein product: CASARGLRGTDTQYF.

CDR3 protein: CASSYSGAKEAFF. The DNA of the CDR3 is TGTGCCAGCAGTTACTCTGGGGCCAAGGAAGCTTTCTTT. The gene calls are TRBV6-2 or TRBV6-3 and TRBJ1-1; D possibly corresponds to TRBD1 (5 bases). Looked up from germline, CDR1 is MNHEY and CDR2 is SVGEGT. The V and J ends lost 0 bases and 8 bases respectively, with 10 bases between them. The CDR3 consists of 13 residues.

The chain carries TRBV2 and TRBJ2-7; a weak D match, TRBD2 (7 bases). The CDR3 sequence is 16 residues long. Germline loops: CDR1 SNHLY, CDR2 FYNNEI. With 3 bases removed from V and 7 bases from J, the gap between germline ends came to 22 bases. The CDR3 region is CASSEAGARGGREQYF. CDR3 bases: TGTGCCAGCAGTGAGGCAGGGGCCCGGGGAGGGAGGGAGCAGTACTTC.